This is a list of T cell receptor beta chains from one sample in a study of T-cell reconstitution after alpha-beta-depleted transplantation in children. Each CDR3 protein is one row after TCRdb ran MiXCR on the PCR reads. The sample lists 300,000 to 400,000 distinct CDR3 sequences, roughly 15% occurring once. This specimen consisted of PBMCs, obtained from the stem cell graft. All receptors derive from a human donor who donated a stem cell graft to a child with Fanconi anemia. Both conserved end residues are part of each CDR3.

J gene: TRBJ1-1; V gene: TRBV20-1; CDR3 protein: CSAYKQGLNTEAFF
J gene: TRBJ2-7; V gene: TRBV7-9; CDR3 protein: CASSRDGLGEYF
J gene: TRBJ2-1; V gene: TRBV5-4; CDR3 protein: CASSLAVLAGTSPLMNEQFF
J gene: TRBJ1-1; V gene: TRBV20-1; CDR3 protein: CSARDLGGQPRTEAFF
J gene: TRBJ2-2; V gene: TRBV7-6; CDR3 protein: CASSLVAGQGYYTGELFF
J gene: TRBJ2-2; V gene: TRBV6-1; CDR3 protein: CASSKGQGRTGELFF
J gene: TRBJ1-1; V gene: TRBV12-5; CDR3 protein: CASGRLAQNTEAFF
J gene: TRBJ1-4; V gene: TRBV3-1; CDR3 protein: CTSSLYNRLYATNEKLFF
J gene: TRBJ2-3; V gene: TRBV27; CDR3 protein: CASRGTTDTQYF
J gene: TRBJ2-1; V gene: TRBV7-2; CDR3 protein: CASSLVVWSGQYNEQFF
J gene: TRBJ2-1; V gene: TRBV6-1; CDR3 protein: CVSGRTSDVSYNEQFF
J gene: TRBJ2-5; V gene: TRBV7-2; CDR3 protein: CASSLDFGRETQYF
J gene: TRBJ2-5; V gene: TRBV29-1; CDR3 protein: CSVRQGAGETQYF
J gene: TRBJ1-3; V gene: TRBV12-3/TRBV12-4; CDR3 protein: CASSLAALSGNTIYF
J gene: TRBJ2-5; V gene: TRBV25-1; CDR3 protein: CASSELAGKMETQYF
J gene: TRBJ2-5; V gene: TRBV18; CDR3 protein: CASSPSGEETQYF
J gene: TRBJ2-3; V gene: TRBV6-1; CDR3 protein: CASRPLGTDTQYF
J gene: TRBJ2-1; V gene: TRBV3-1; CDR3 protein: CASGRGAHEQFF
J gene: TRBJ1-2; V gene: TRBV10-3; CDR3 protein: CAIRSGRDINYGYTF
J gene: TRBJ2-3; V gene: TRBV12-3/TRBV12-4; CDR3 protein: CASTLSDTQYF
J gene: TRBJ2-1; V gene: TRBV4-1; CDR3 protein: CASSQDGGLSPWNEQFF
J gene: TRBJ1-1; V gene: TRBV4-3; CDR3 protein: CASSQDILRGLVTEAFF
J gene: TRBJ2-7; V gene: TRBV4-3; CDR3 protein: CASSQEETLGRAVYEQYF
J gene: TRBJ1-5; V gene: TRBV12-3/TRBV12-4; CDR3 protein: CASSTRLTNQPQHF
J gene: TRBJ2-1; V gene: TRBV20-1; CDR3 protein: CSASDSSSYNEQFF
J gene: TRBJ2-1; V gene: TRBV4-2; CDR3 protein: CASSQDAGGPNEQFF
J gene: TRBJ2-3; V gene: TRBV20-1; CDR3 protein: CSASRLAGAIITHTQYF